The 11 T cell receptor beta chains in this list originate from one sample, sequenced in a study of T cell responses to AZD1222 COVID-19 vaccine. Only in-frame clones appear in the TCRdb table, and some are missing; sequencing was by immunoSEQ multiplex PCR. This sample yields around 210,000 clones, of which less than 95% are seen a single time; approximately 1.5% belongs to the top ten. Source: peripheral blood, taken 28 days after the second dose of the MenACWY control vaccine. These receptors were obtained from an adult who received the MenACWY meningococcal vaccine as a control.

Here the CDR3 DNA reads TGTGCCAGCAGTTTGGGGACAGGGGGCGGTTACGGTAGCAATCAGCCCCAGCATTTT. As protein: CASSLGTGGGYGSNQPQHF. The gene calls are TRBV28 and TRBJ1-5, with TRBD1 matching 12 bases. The germline CDR1 and CDR2 sequences are MDHEN and SYDVKM. The CDR3 has 19 amino acids. V was clipped by 3 bases and J by 0 bases; unmatched bases: 9. Full variable domain (outside the CDR3, taken from reference TRBV28 and TRBJ1-5): DVKVTQSSRYLVKRTGEKVFLECVQDMDHENMFWYRQDPGLGLRLIYFSYDVKMKEKGDIPEGYSVSREKKERFSLILESASTNQTSMYLCASSLGTGGGYGSNQPQHFGDGTRLSIL.

V is TRBV3-1 (or the pseudogene TRBV3-2) and J is TRBJ1-1; no definite D call. Trimming took 2 bases from V and 7 from J, leaving 8 bases between them. The CDR3 loop spans 12 amino acids. Germline V gene data show CDR1 as LGHDT and CDR2 as YNNKEL (reference sequence). CDR3 protein: CASSQSGGEAFF. CDR3 sequence (DNA): TGTGCCAGCAGCCAAAGTGGAGGTGAAGCTTTCTTT.

The genes are TRBV10-3 and TRBJ1-1; D uncertain. V was cut by 0 bases and J by 2 bases, with 19 bases left in between. Germline V CDR1 and CDR2: ENHRY, SYGVKD. The CDR3 length is 18 residues. CDR3 coding DNA: TGTGCCATCAGTGAGTCGACTCGGACGGAGATTTCCAACACTGAAGCTTTCTTT. Protein: CAISESTRTEISNTEAFF.

The chain has TRBV6-2 or TRBV6-3 and TRBJ1-1; D is undetermined. Trimming removed 2 bases from V and 0 bases from J, with 7 bases in between. This CDR3 is 14 amino acids long. Germline assignment: CDR1 MNHEY and CDR2 SVGEGT. CDR3 sequence (DNA): TGTGCCAGCAGTTACGTAGCCATGAACACTGAAGCTTTCTTT. Protein: CASSYVAMNTEAFF.

This clone was seen once. The CDR3 nucleotides read TGCGCCAGCAGCCAAGGTTTAGGGACAGCTGGAAACACCATATATTTT. It yields the protein CASSQGLGTAGNTIYF. V usage is TRBV4-3 and J usage is TRBJ1-3, with 7 bases lining up with TRBD1. With 1 base clipped from V and 2 bases from J, the junction kept 5 bases outside the gene matches. The V gene's germline CDR1 is LGHNA and CDR2 YSLEER. The CDR3 covers 16 residues.

V is TRBV5-1 and J is TRBJ2-7; 11 bases agree with TRBD2. After removal of 4 bases from V and 2 bases from J, the junction contained 2 bases not matched to a gene. The germline V gene has CDR1 SGHRS and CDR2 YFSETQ. The CDR3 covers 14 residues. CDR3 protein: CASSNSGRAYEQYF. The CDR3 DNA is TGCGCCAGCAGCAATAGCGGGAGGGCCTACGAGCAGTACTTC.

The rearrangement uses TRBV9 and TRBJ2-1, with 8 nucleotides matching TRBD1. Germline CDR1 reads SGDLS; CDR2 reads YYNGEE. The CDR3 sequence is 18 residues long. The trim removed 3 bases at V and 2 bases at J, leaving 13 bases unmatched. CDR3 sequence reads: CASSEYGTGGFPYNEQFF. CDR3 in DNA: TGTGCCAGCAGCGAATATGGGACAGGAGGATTCCCCTACAATGAGCAGTTCTTC.

The chain combines TRBV11-2 with TRBJ2-5; 8 positions agree with TRBD1. CDR3 length: 13 residues. J lost 5 bases, V lost 3 bases, and 2 bases had no gene match. CDR1 is SGHAT, CDR2 FQNNGV, per germline. The CDR3 nucleotides are TGTGCCAGCAGCTTTCGGACAGGGGAGACCCAGTACTTC. Translating it yields CASSFRTGETQYF.

The chain uses TRBV27 and TRBJ1-2, with a weak D call TRBD1 (6 bases). Trimming took off 4 bases at V and 1 base at J, with 16 bases between the two ends. Germline CDR1 reads MNHEY; CDR2 reads SMNVEV (reference sequence). The CDR3 sequence is 16 residues long. DNA for the CDR3: TGTGCCAGCAGTTCTCGGACAGAATTTGGTAACTATGGCTACACCTTC. Translated: CASSSRTEFGNYGYTF.

This chain links TRBV29-1 with TRBJ1-1, with unresolved D. This CDR3 has 13 residues. The germline V and J ends were trimmed by 3 bases and 5 bases, with 13 bases remaining between them. In germline, CDR1 is SQVTM, CDR2 ANQGSEA. In nucleotides, the CDR3 is TGCAGCGTTGAGATCGGGGTTGGGACTGAAGCTTTCTTT. Amino acids: CSVEIGVGTEAFF.

The V gene is TRBV29-1, the J gene TRBJ1-2; TRBD1 matches 7 bases. Germline V gene data show CDR1 as SQVTM and CDR2 as ANQGSEA. This CDR3 is 16 amino acids long. J gave up 5 bases and V 3 bases, and 15 bases lay outside the gene matches. Here the CDR3 DNA reads TGCAGCGTTGAGGAAAGGGACAGCAGAGAATTATATGGCTACACCTTC. Amino acids: CSVEERDSRELYGYTF.